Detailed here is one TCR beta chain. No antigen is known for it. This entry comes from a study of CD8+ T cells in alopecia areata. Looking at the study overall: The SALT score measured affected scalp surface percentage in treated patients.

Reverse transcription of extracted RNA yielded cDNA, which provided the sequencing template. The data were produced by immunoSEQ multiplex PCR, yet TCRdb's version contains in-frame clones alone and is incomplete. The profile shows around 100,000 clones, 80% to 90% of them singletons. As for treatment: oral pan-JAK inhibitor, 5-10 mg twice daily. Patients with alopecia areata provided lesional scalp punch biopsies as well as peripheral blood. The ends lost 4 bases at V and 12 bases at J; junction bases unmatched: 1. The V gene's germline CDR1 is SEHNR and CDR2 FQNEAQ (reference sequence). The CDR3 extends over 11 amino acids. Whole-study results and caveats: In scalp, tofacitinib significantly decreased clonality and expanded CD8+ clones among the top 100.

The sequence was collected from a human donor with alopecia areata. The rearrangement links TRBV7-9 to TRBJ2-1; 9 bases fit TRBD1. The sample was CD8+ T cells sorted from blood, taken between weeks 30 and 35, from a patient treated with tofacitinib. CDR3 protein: CASSSGQGQFF. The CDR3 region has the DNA TGTGCCAGCAGCTCGGGACAGGGGCAGTTCTTC.